One sample yielded the 13 T cell receptor beta chains listed below, sequenced in a study of human T cells and chemical hapten exposure. MiXCR, run by TCRdb on the RACE reads, gives a single entry per CDR3 protein. The table includes some 45,000 distinct CDR3 sequences, approximately 4.8% detected once. Time point of the sample: healthy volunteer bleed at 2 weeks. From whole blood left unfractionated, total RNA was extracted. The sample comprised whole blood. The receptors come from a human donor in good health. Some clones in this sample may be carry-over from other donors' samples.

This clonotype appeared many times. The V and J genes are TRBV19 and TRBJ2-2; no clear D gene. The CDR3 is made up of 15 amino acids. Trimming removed 2 bases at V and 1 base at J, with 8 bases between. Looked up from germline, CDR1 is LNHDA and CDR2 is SQIVND (reference sequence). The CDR3 coding sequence is TGTGCCAGTAGTATATTTCGGGTGAACACCGGGGAGCTGTTTTTT. This codes for CASSIFRVNTGELFF.

There are many counts of this clonotype. The chain carries TRBV2 and TRBJ2-3; D possibly uses TRBD1 or TRBD2 (5 bases each). Germline V gene data show CDR1 as SNHLY and CDR2 as FYNNEI. CDR3 size: 14 residues. Trimming cost V 5 bases and J 0 bases, with 9 bases left between them. The CDR3 spells CASSPGPSTDTQYF. The CDR3 nucleotides are TGTGCCAGCAGTCCGGGACCGAGCACAGATACGCAGTATTTT.

This clonotype was detected only a few times. This chain links TRBV5-1 with TRBJ2-3; maybe TRBD1 (6 bases). Germline V CDR1 and CDR2: SGHRS, YFSETQ. The CDR3 covers 15 residues. V lost 2 bases to trimming and J lost 1 base, with 11 bases between them. In nucleotides, the CDR3 is TGCGCCAGCAGCTTTGGGGCAGGGGGCACAGATACGCAGTATTTT. Translating it yields CASSFGAGGTDTQYF.

The rearrangement uses TRBV6-2 or TRBV6-3 and TRBJ2-1; possibly TRBD1 or TRBD2 for D (5 bases each). This CDR3 is 15 amino acids long. The germline V gene has CDR1 MNHEY and CDR2 SVGEGT. V was pared by 2 bases and J by 1 base, with 9 bases between. The CDR3 DNA follows: TGTGCCAGCAGTTACGGGACCGTTTCCTACAATGAGCAGTTCTTC. Translated, it gives CASSYGTVSYNEQFF.

The chain has TRBV4-1 and TRBJ2-1; 10 positions match TRBD2. CDR1 and CDR2 (germline): MGHRA, YSYEKL. CDR3 length equals 15 residues. V dropped 2 bases and J dropped 7; count of bases not matched to a gene: 5. The chain's CDR3 is CASSQSGLAENEQFF. For the CDR3, the DNA is TGCGCCAGCAGCCAATCCGGACTAGCGGAAAATGAGCAGTTCTTC.

This clonotype was detected a few times. V is TRBV25-1 and J is TRBJ2-5, with no clear D. Germline V CDR1 and CDR2: MGHDK, SYGVNS. Trimming left V 2 bases short and J 3 bases short, with 13 bases between. There are 15 residues in the CDR3. CDR3 sequence reads: CASSEPRPREETQYF. In DNA, the CDR3 is TGTGCCAGCAGTGAACCGAGGCCCCGGGAAGAGACCCAGTACTTC. Looking up the rest from reference TRBV25-1 and TRBJ2-5 gives the full variable domain: EADIYQTPRYLVIGTGKKITLECSQTMGHDKMYWYQQDPGMELHLIHYSYGVNSTEKGDLSSESTVSRIRTEHFPLTLESARPSHTSQYLCASSEPRPREETQYFGPGTRLLVL.

Comment on this clonotype: This clone may be a read error of a much larger clone one base away. This sequence joins TRBV9 and TRBJ1-1; the D is unclear. CDR1 is SGDLS and CDR2 is YYNGEE in the germline V gene. The V end was cut by 7 bases, the J end by 0 bases, with 10 bases between. The CDR3 consists of 13 residues. As DNA, the CDR3 is TGTGCCAGCTCGGTCAGGATGAACACTGAAGCTTTCTTT. Protein product: CASSVRMNTEAFF.

Only a few counts were recorded for this clonotype. The rearrangement uses TRBV24-1 and TRBJ2-2, with 7 bases that match TRBD1. The germline gives CDR1 KGHDR, CDR2 SFDVKD. Trimming took 3 bases from V and 4 from J; bases not matched to a gene: 7. The CDR3 runs to 16 residues. The CDR3 reads CATSDPGQLATGELFF. The DNA of the CDR3 is TGTGCCACCAGTGATCCGGGACAGCTAGCCACCGGGGAGCTGTTTTTT.

This chain connects TRBV7-3 to TRBJ1-1; unclear D gene. This CDR3 spans 14 amino acids. With 4 bases removed from V and 11 bases from J, the gap between germline ends came to 20 bases. Germline CDR1 is SGHTA and CDR2 is FQGTGA. The CDR3 is CASSSNSLSGEAFF. Here the CDR3 DNA reads TGTGCCAGCAGCTCCAACAGCCTCTCCGGGGAGGCTTTCTTT.

Many counts were recorded for this clonotype. DNA of the CDR3: TGTGCCAGCAGGAAATCCGGGACAGCCAACTATGGCTACACCTTC. Residues: CASRKSGTANYGYTF. The rearrangement joins TRBV27 to TRBJ1-2; 7 positions match TRBD1. CDR3 length: 15 residues. Looked up from germline, CDR1 is MNHEY and CDR2 is SMNVEV (reference sequence). Trimming took 6 bases from V and 2 from J; bases not matched to a gene: 9.

Notes on this clonotype: A much larger clone differs from this one at a single base, so this may be a read error. V gene TRBV28 combines with J gene TRBJ1-5; tentative D call: TRBD1 (5 bases). The germline V and J ends were trimmed by 9 bases and 10 bases, with 16 bases remaining between them. Germline CDR1 is MDHEN and CDR2 is SYDVKM. The length of the CDR3 is 12 residues. In nucleotides, the CDR3 is TGTGCCAGAAGCGGGGGGAGCAGACCCCAGCATTTT. As protein: CARSGGSRPQHF.

In its sample, this clonotype is medium-sized. The chain is built from TRBV29-1 and TRBJ1-4; 10 positions agree with TRBD1. Germline loops: CDR1 SQVTM, CDR2 ANQGSEA. CDR3 length: 18 residues. V gave up 4 bases and J gave up 4 bases; unmatched junction bases: 15. DNA of the CDR3: TGCAGCGTTGGGAACCCTCATCGACAGGGGGCGGATAATGAAAAACTGTTTTTT. Protein product: CSVGNPHRQGADNEKLFF.

The J gene is TRBJ2-1, the V gene TRBV20-1; 7 nucleotides align to TRBD1. Germline V gene data show CDR1 as DFQATT and CDR2 as SNEGSKA (reference sequence). The junction had 12 bases not matched to a gene; V was cut back by 5 bases and J by 5 bases. The CDR3 is 15 residues long. This CDR3 is CSAPTRTGSDNEQFF. The CDR3 DNA follows: TGCAGTGCTCCAACCAGGACAGGTTCCGACAATGAGCAGTTCTTC.